This T cell receptor (beta chain) derives from a study of molecular identifiers for immune sequencing clone quantification. Using its own MiXCR run on the PCR reads, TCRdb lists one record per CDR3 protein. The sample lists 40,000 to 65,000 distinct CDR3 sequences; approximately 34% were seen once. Broader study findings: Effector cells had over 99% of their molecules in clones above 20 RNA copies, while naive cells had under 1%.

This CDR3 spans 12 amino acids. Worth noting for this clonotype: As yet, its antigen is unknown.

The V and J genes are TRBV21-1 and TRBJ1-5. TRBV21-1 is a pseudogene. The receptor was isolated from a human donor in good health. Some libraries in this study had Jurkat cell RNA spiked in. The specimen sequenced was naive CD8+ T cells from blood, with Jurkat cell RNA spiked in. Regarding subset: FACS-sorted CD8+CD4-CCR7+CD45RA+ naive T cells. The CDR3 sequence: CASSKICQPQHF. Here the CDR3 DNA reads TGTGCCAGCAGCAAAATCTGTCAGCCCCAGCATTTT.